The clone carrying this T cell receptor beta chain showed up just a few times. The antigen remains unidentified. This sample was included in a study of beta chain features in type 1 diabetes. General observations from the study: Shortening that was moderate but significant affected the TCRB CDR3s of Type 1 diabetes patients in all four CD4+ subsets.

CD45RO/CCR7/CD25/CD127/CD95/CD27 sorting isolated CD4+ naive, central memory, regulatory and stem cell-like memory cells. CDR1 is SGHVS and CDR2 is FQNEAQ in the germline V gene. Trimming left V 1 base short and J 8 bases short, with 10 bases between. The CDR3 consists of 13 residues. Expressed TCRB transcripts were sequenced because the entire RNA isolate underwent reverse transcription. It was found that naive, central memory and regulatory T cell samples averaged approximately 3.6 million reads. The repertoire was sequenced with immunoSEQ multiplex PCR; TCRdb's copy has only in-frame clones and lacks some. The profile covers around 180,000 clones, with about an eighth appearing a single time and roughly 0.56% taken by the ten largest.

The rearrangement joins TRBV7-8 to TRBJ2-3, with a possible D match to TRBD1 (6 bases). This sequence originates from a young woman in good health. The sample comprised central memory CD4+ T cells from blood. CDR3 protein: CASSLGRGGTQYF. CDR3 nucleotides: TGTGCCAGCAGCTTAGGCAGGGGCGGTACGCAGTATTTT.